These 5 T cell receptor beta chains share one sample of origin, sequenced in a study of blood T cell repertoires in COVID-19. Sequencing used immunoSEQ multiplex PCR; TCRdb keeps in-frame clones, though not all of them. The profile covers some 100,000 clones, with about 88% appearing a single time and roughly 5% taken by the ten largest. What was sequenced was peripheral blood. These receptors were obtained from an elderly woman with active COVID-19.

The chain joins TRBV28 to TRBJ2-7; 7 nucleotides agree with TRBD1. V gave up 1 base and J gave up 7 bases; unmatched junction bases: 7. The CDR3 spans 14 residues. Germline-derived CDR1 and CDR2 are MDHEN and SYDVKM. For the CDR3, the DNA is TGTGCCAGCAGTTTATACAGCAGCAGGGGGGAGCAGTACTTC. The encoded protein is CASSLYSSRGEQYF. The full variable domain, in which reference TRBV28 and TRBJ2-7 provide the parts outside the CDR3, is DVKVTQSSRYLVKRTGEKVFLECVQDMDHENMFWYRQDPGLGLRLIYFSYDVKMKEKGDIPEGYSVSREKKERFSLILESASTNQTSMYLCASSLYSSRGEQYFGPGTRLTVT.

The V call is TRBV5-5, the J call TRBJ2-7; no firm D call. V dropped 3 bases and J dropped 8 bases, with 12 bases sitting between them. In germline, CDR1 is SGHKS, CDR2 YYEKEE (reference sequence). The CDR3 extends over 12 amino acids. The CDR3 coding sequence is TGTGCCAGCAGCTGGAGCGCCAGACAGCAGTACTTC. It is translated as CASSWSARQQYF.

J is TRBJ2-2 and V is TRBV5-1, with unresolved D. Looked up from germline, CDR1 is SGHRS and CDR2 is YFSETQ. The CDR3 length is 14 residues. V shed 1 base and J shed 4 bases, with 8 bases lying between them. As DNA, the CDR3 is TGCGCCAGCAGCTTGCCCAGGTCCACCGGGGAGCTGTTTTTT. This encodes CASSLPRSTGELFF.

As concerns this clone: A junction boundary mismatches the germline segment, possibly from a read error. V usage is TRBV7-7 and J usage is TRBJ2-2; 9 bases are shared with TRBD2. Germline values: CDR1 SSHAT, CDR2 FNYEAQ (reference sequence). CDR3 length equals 16 residues. CDR3 sequence (DNA): TGTGCTAGCAGCCCAGGGACTAGCCTGAACACCGGGGAGCTGTTTTTT. Encoded protein: CASSPGTSLNTGELFF.

The J gene is TRBJ2-3, the V gene TRBV5-1; 8 bases line up with TRBD2. Germline trimming cut 5 bases from V and 5 bases from J; bases unmatched to any gene: 10. CDR3 length equals 15 residues. CDR1 is SGHRS and CDR2 is YFSETQ in the germline V gene. CDR3 residues: CASRRAGVRGDTQYF. The CDR3 nucleotides read TGCGCCAGCAGAAGAGCGGGAGTACGGGGAGATACGCAGTATTTT. Full variable domain (rest looked up from reference TRBV5-1 and TRBJ2-3): KAGVTQTPRYLIKTRGQQVTLSCSPISGHRSVSWYQQTPGQGLQFLFEYFSETQRNKGNFPGRFSGRQFSNSRSEMNVSTLELGDSALYLCASRRAGVRGDTQYFGPGTRLTVL.